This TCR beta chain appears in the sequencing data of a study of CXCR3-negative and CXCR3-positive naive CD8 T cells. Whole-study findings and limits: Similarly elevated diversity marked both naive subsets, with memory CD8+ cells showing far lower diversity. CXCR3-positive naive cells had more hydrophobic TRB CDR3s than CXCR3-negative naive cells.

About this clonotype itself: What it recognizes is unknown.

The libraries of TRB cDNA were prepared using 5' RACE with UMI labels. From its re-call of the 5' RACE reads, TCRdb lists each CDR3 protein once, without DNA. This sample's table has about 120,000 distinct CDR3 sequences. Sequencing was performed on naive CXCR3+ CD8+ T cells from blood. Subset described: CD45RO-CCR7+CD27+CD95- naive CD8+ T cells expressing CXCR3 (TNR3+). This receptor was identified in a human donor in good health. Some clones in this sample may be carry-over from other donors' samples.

This CDR3 is CASSLWEEVGETQYF. The V gene is TRBV12-3 or TRBV12-4, the J gene TRBJ2-5; without DNA, the TCRdb call of TRBD2 cannot be checked. This CDR3 is 15 amino acids long.